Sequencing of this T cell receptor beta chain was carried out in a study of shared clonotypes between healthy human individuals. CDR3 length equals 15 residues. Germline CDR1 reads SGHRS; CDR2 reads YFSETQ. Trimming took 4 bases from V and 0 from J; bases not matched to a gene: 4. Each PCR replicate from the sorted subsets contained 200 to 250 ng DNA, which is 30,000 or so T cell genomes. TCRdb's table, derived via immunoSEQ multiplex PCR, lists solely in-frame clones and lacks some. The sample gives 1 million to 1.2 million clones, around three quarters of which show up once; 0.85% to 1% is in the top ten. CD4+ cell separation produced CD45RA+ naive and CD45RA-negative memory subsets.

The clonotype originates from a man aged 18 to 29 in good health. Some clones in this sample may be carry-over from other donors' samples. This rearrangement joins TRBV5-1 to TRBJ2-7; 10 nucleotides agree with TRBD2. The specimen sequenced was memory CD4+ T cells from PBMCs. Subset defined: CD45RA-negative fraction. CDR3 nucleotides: TGCGCCAGCAGCGTAGCGGGGGGAAGCTCCTACGAGCAGTACTTC. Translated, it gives CASSVAGGSSYEQYF.